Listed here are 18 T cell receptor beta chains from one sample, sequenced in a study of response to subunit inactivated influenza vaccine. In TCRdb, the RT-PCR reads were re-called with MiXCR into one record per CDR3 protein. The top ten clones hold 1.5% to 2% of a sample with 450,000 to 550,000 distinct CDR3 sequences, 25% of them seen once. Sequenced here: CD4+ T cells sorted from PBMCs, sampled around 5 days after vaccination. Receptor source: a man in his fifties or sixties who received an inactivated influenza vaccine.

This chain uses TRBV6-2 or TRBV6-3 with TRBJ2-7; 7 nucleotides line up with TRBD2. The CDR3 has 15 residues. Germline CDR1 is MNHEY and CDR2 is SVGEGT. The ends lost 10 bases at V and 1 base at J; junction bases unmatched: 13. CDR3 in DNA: TGTGCCACCGACGCGGCTAGCGGAAAATCCTACGAGCAGTACTTC. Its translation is CATDAASGKSYEQYF.

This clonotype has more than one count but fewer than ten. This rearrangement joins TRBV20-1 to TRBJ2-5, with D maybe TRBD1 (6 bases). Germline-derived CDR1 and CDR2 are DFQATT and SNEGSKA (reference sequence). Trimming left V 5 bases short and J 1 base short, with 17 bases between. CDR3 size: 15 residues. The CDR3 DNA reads TGCAGTGCTTCTACAGGGAAGGATATCCAAGAGACCCAGTACTTC. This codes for CSASTGKDIQETQYF.

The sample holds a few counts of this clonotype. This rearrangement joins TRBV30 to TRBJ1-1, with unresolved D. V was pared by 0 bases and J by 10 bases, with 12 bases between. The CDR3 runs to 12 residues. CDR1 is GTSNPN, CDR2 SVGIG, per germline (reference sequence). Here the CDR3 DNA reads TGTGCCTGGAGTGTATTGGTTAGTGGAGCTTTCTTT. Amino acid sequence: CAWSVLVSGAFF.

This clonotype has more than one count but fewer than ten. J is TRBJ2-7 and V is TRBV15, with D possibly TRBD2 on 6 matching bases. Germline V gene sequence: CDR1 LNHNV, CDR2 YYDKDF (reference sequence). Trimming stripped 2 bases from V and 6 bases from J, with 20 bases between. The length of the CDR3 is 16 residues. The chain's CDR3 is CATSRKGGGTSGEQYF. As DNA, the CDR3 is TGTGCCACCAGCAGAAAGGGTGGGGGGACCAGTGGCGAGCAGTACTTC.

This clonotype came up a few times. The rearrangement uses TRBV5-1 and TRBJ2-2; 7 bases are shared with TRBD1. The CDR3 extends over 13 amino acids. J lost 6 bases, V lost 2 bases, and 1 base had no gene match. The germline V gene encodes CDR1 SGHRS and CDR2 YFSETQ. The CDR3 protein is CASSFDRAGELFF. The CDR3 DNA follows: TGCGCCAGCAGCTTCGACAGGGCCGGGGAGCTGTTTTTT.

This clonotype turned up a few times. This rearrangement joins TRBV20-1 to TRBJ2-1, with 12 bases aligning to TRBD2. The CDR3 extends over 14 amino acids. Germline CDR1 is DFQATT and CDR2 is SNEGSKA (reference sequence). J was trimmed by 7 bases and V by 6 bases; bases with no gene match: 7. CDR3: CSAKTSGRRNEQFF. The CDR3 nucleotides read TGCAGTGCCAAGACTAGCGGGAGACGGAATGAGCAGTTCTTC.

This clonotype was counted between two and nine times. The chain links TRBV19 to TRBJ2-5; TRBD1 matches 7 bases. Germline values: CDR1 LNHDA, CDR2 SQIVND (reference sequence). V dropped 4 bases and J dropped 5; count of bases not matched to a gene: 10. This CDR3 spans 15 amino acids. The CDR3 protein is CASSTSRQGWETQYF. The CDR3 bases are TGTGCCAGTAGTACAAGTAGACAGGGTTGGGAGACCCAGTACTTC.

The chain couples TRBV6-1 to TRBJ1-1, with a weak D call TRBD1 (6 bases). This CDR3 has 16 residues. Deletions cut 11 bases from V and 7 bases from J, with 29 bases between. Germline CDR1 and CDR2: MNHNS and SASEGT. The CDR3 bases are TGTGCCCACAGCACCTATTCCCACCAGGGGTTTGATGAAGCTTTCTTT. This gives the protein CAHSTYSHQGFDEAFF.

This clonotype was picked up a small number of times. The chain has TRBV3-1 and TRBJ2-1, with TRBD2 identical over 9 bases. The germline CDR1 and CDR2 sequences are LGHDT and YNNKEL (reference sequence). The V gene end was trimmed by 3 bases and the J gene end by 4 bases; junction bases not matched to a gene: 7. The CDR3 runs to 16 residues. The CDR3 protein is CASSQVSGSWYNEQFF. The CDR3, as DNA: TGTGCCAGCAGCCAGGTTAGCGGGAGTTGGTACAATGAGCAGTTCTTC.

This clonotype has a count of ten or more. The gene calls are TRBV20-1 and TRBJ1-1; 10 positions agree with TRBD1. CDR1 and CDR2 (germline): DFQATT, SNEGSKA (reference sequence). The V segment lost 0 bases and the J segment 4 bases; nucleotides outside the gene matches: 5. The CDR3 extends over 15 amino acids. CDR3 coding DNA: TGCAGTGCTAGAGATCCTGGGACAGGGGTCACTGAAGCTTTCTTT. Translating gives CSARDPGTGVTEAFF.

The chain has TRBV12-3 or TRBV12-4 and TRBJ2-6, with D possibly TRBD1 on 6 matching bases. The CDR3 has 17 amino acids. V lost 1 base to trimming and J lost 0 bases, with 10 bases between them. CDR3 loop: CASSLVKTGSGANVLTF. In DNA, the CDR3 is TGTGCCAGCAGTTTAGTAAAGACAGGCTCTGGGGCCAACGTCCTGACTTTC.

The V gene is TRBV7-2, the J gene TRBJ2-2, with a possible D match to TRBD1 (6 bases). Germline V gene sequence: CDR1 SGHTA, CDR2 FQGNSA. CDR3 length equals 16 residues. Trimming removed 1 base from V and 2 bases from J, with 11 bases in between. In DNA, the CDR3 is TGTGCCAGCAGCTTAGTTTGGGGGCGCAACACCGGGGAGCTGTTTTTT. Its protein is CASSLVWGRNTGELFF.

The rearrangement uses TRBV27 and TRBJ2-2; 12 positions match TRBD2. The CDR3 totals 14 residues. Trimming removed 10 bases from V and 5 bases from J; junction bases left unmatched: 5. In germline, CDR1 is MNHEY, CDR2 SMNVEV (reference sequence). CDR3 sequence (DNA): TGTGCCACCCTAGGACTAGCGGGGACCGGGGAGCTGTTTTTT. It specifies CATLGLAGTGELFF.

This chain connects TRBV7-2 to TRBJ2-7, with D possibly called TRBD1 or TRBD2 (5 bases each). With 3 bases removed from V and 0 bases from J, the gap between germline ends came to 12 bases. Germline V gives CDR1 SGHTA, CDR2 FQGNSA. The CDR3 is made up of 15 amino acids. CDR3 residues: CASSFRGTYSYEQYF. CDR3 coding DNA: TGTGCCAGCAGCTTCAGAGGGACGTACTCCTACGAGCAGTACTTC.

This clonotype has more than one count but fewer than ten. Here the CDR3 reads CASSPPDTNQPQHF. For the CDR3, the DNA is TGTGCCAGCTCACCACCGGACACAAACCAGCCCCAGCATTTT. The genes are TRBV18 and TRBJ1-5, with D possibly TRBD1 on 5 matching bases. Trimming removed 0 bases at V and 7 bases at J, with 10 bases between. Germline loops: CDR1 KGHSH, CDR2 LQKENI. This CDR3 is built from 14 residues.

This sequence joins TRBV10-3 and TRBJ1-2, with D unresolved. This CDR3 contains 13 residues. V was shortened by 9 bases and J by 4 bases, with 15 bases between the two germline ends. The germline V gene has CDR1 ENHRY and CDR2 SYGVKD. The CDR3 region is CAIRGLSGYGYTF. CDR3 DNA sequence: TGTGCCATAAGAGGCCTCTCCGGCTATGGCTACACCTTC.

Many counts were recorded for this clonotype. CDR3: CASSVDRDTEAFF. In DNA, the CDR3 is TGTGCCAGTAGTGTTGACAGGGACACTGAAGCTTTCTTT. The rearrangement uses TRBV19 and TRBJ1-1, with 7 bases matching TRBD1. Germline V lookup: CDR1 LNHDA, CDR2 SQIVND (reference sequence). V dropped 5 bases and J dropped 3; count of bases not matched to a gene: 3. The CDR3 has 13 residues.

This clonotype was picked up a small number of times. The CDR3 sequence is CASSFGALAAWSTDTQYF. CDR3 DNA sequence: TGTGCCAGCAGTTTCGGGGCTTTGGCGGCCTGGAGCACAGATACGCAGTATTTT. V gene TRBV6-2 or TRBV6-3 combines with J gene TRBJ2-3; D may match TRBD1 or TRBD2 (5 bases each). The length of the CDR3 is 18 residues. V was trimmed by 4 bases and J by 0 bases, leaving 20 bases between them. CDR1 MNHEY and CDR2 SVGEGT come from the germline V gene.